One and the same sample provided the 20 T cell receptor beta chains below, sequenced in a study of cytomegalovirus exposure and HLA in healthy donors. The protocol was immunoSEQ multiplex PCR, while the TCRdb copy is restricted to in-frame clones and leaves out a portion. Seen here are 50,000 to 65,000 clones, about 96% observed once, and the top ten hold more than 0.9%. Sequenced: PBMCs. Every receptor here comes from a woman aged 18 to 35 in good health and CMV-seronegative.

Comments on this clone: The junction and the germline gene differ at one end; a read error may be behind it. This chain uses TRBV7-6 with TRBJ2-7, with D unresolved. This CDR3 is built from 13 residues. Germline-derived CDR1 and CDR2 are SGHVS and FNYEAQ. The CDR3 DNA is TGTGGCAGCAGCTTACCGGAGTCAAACGAGCAGTACTTC. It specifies CGSSLPESNEQYF.

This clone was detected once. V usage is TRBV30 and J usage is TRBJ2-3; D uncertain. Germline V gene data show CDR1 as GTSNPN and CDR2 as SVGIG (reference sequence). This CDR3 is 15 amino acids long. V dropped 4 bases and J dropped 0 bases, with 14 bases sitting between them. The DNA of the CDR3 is TGTGCCTGGACCGGCGGCAGCCAGAGCACAGATACGCAGTATTTT. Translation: CAWTGGSQSTDTQYF.

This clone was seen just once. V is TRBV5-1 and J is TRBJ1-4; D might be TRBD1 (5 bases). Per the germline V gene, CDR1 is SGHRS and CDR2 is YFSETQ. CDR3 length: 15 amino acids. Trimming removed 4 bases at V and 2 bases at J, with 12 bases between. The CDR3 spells CASSAFGGTNEKLFF. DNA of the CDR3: TGCGCCAGCAGCGCGTTCGGGGGGACTAATGAAAAACTGTTTTTT.

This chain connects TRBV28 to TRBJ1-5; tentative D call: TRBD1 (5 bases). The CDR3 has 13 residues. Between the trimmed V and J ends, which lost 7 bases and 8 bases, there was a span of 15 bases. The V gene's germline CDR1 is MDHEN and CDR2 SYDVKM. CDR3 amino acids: CASTTRWGEPQHF. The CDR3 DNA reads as TGTGCCAGCACCACAAGGTGGGGGGAGCCCCAGCATTTT.

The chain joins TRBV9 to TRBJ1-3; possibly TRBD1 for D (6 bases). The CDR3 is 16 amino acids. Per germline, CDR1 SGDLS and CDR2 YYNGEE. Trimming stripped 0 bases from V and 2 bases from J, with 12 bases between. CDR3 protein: CASSVGSRGAGNTIYF. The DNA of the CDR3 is TGTGCCAGCAGCGTAGGTTCCAGGGGTGCTGGAAACACCATATATTTT.

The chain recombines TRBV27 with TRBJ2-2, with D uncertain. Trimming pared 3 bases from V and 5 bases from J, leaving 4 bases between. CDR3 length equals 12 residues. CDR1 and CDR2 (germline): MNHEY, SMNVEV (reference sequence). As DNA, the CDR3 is TGTGCCAGCAGTTTTAGTACCGGGGAGCTGTTTTTT. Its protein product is CASSFSTGELFF.

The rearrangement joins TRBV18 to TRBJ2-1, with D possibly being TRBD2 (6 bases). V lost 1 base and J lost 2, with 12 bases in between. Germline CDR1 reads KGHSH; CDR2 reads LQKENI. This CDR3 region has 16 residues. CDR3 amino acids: CASSPLGSPPYNEQFF. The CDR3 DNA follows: TGTGCCAGCTCACCACTCGGGAGCCCGCCCTACAATGAGCAGTTCTTC.

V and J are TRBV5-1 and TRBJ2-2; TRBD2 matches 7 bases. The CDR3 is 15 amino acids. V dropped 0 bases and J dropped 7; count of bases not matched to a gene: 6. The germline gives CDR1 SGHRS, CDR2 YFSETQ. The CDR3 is CASSLGLREIGELFF. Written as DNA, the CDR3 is TGCGCCAGCAGCTTGGGGTTGCGGGAGATCGGGGAGCTGTTTTTT.

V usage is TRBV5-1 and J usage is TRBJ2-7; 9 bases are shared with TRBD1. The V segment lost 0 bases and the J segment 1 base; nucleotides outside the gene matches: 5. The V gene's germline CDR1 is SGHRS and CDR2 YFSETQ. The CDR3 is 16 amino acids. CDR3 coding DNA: TGCGCCAGCAGCTTGGGGGACAGGGAGGGGTCCTACGAGCAGTACTTC. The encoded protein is CASSLGDREGSYEQYF.

The CDR3 nucleotides read TGTGCCAGCAGTCAGGGGGGCCCAGGAGTCACTGAAGCTTTCTTT. This sequence encodes CASSQGGPGVTEAFF. The chain uses TRBV5-8 and TRBJ1-1, with 7 nucleotides matching TRBD1. Trimming cost V 5 bases and J 4 bases; bases outside gene matches: 11. The CDR3 is 15 residues long. The germline gives CDR1 SGHTS, CDR2 YDEGEE.

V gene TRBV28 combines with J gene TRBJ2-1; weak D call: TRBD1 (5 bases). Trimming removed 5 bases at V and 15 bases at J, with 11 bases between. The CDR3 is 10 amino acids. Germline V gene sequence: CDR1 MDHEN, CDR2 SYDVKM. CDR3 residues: CASSGHRWFF. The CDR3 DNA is TGTGCCAGCAGTGGACACAGGTGGTTCTTC.

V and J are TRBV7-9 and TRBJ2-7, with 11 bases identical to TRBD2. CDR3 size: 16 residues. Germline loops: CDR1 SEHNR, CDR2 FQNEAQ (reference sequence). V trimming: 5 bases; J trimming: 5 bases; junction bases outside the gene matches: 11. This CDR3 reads CASSLSLAGGGDEQYF. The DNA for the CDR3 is TGTGCCAGCAGCCTCAGCCTAGCGGGGGGAGGCGACGAGCAGTACTTC.

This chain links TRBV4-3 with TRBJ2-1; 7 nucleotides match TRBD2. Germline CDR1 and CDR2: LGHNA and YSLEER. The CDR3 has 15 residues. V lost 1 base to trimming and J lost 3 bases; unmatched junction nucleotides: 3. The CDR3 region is CASSQVAGDYNEQFF. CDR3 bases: TGCGCCAGCAGCCAAGTTGCGGGGGACTACAATGAGCAGTTCTTC.

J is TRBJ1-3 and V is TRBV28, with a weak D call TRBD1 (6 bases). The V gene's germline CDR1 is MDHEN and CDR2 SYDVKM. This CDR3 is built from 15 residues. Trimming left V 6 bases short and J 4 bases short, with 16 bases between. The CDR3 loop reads CASSTGGAGGNTIYF. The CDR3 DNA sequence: TGTGCCAGCAGCACCGGGGGGGCAGGGGGAAACACCATATATTTT.

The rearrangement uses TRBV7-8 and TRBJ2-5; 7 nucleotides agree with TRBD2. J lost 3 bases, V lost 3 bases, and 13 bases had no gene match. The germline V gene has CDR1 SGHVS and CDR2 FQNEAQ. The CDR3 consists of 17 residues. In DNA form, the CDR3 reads TGTGCCAGCAGCTTTAACCCGTCGCGGGCGGGGGAAGAGACCCAGTACTTC. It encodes CASSFNPSRAGEETQYF.

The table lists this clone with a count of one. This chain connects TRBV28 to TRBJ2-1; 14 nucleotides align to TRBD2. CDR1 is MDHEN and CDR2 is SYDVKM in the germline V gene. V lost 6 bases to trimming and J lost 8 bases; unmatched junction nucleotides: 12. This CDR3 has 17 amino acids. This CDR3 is CASRAGTSGSRLDEQFF. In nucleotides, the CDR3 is TGTGCCAGCAGGGCCGGGACTAGCGGGAGTCGTTTGGATGAGCAGTTCTTC.

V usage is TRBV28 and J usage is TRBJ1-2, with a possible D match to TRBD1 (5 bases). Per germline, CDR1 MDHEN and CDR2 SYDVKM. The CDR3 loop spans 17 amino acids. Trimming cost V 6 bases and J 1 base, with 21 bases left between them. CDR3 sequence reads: CASSAPPRQRGNYGYTF. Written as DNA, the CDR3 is TGTGCCAGCAGCGCCCCCCCCCGACAGCGGGGTAACTATGGCTACACCTTC.

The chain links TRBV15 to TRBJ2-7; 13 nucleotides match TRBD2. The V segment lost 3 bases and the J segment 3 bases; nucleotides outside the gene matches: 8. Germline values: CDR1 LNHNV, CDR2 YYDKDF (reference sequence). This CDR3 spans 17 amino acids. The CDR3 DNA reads TGTGCCACCAGCAGGACTAGCGGGAGGCCAGGGTACTACGAGCAGTACTTC. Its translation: CATSRTSGRPGYYEQYF.

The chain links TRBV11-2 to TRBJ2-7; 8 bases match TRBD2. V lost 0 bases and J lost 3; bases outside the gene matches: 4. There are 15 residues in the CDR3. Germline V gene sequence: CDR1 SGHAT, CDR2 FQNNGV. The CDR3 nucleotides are TGTGCCAGCAGCTTAGAAAGCGGGAGCAGCTACGAGCAGTACTTC. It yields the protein CASSLESGSSYEQYF. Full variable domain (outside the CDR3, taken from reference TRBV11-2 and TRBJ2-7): EAGVAQSPRYKIIEKRQSVAFWCNPISGHATLYWYQQILGQGPKLLIQFQNNGVVDDSQLPKDRFSAERLKGVDSTLKIQPAKLEDSAVYLCASSLESGSSYEQYFGPGTRLTVT.

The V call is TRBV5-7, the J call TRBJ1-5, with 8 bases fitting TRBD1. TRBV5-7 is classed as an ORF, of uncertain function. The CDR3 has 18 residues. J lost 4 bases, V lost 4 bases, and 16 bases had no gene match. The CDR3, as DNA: TGTGCCAGCAGCCCCAAGGTAAGGACAGGGAGGGCAAATCAGCCCCAGCATTTT. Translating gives CASSPKVRTGRANQPQHF.